The 10 T cell receptor beta chains below were found in one sample sequenced in a study of CD8+CD57+ T cells in acquired aplastic anemia. The study profiled TCR beta VDJ and CDR3 using genomic DNA as template. TCRdb re-called the reads through MiXCR, storing one row per CDR3 protein. Among about 190,000 distinct CDR3 sequences listed, less than 70% were seen once. Sequencing was performed on sorted CD4+, CD8+, or CD8+CD57+ T cells (not recorded which) from PBMCs. The source is a human donor in good health, serving as a control.

This clonotype was counted many times. V usage is TRBV3-1 and J usage is TRBJ1-3, with D hard to call. Germline lookup yields CDR1 LGHDT and CDR2 YNNKEL (reference sequence). The length of the CDR3 is 14 residues. V lost 1 base and J 5 bases, leaving 9 bases between the germline ends. For the CDR3, the DNA is TGTGCCAGCAGCCAAGCGTTAGGGAGAAACACCATATATTTT. This translates into CASSQALGRNTIYF.

This clonotype turned up a few times. This sequence joins TRBV2 and TRBJ1-5; D unresolved. The CDR3 extends over 16 amino acids. Germline CDR1 SNHLY, CDR2 FYNNEI. The germline V and J ends were trimmed by 5 bases and 3 bases, with 17 bases remaining between them. The CDR3 region is CASSTREVDNNQPQHF. In DNA form, the CDR3 reads TGTGCCAGCAGTACCCGAGAAGTTGATAACAATCAGCCCCAGCATTTT.

For this clonotype: The germline gene is not matched at one end of the junction; a read error may be the cause. V is TRBV7-9 and J is TRBJ2-5, with D perhaps given as TRBD1 or TRBD2 (5 bases each). This CDR3 spans 11 amino acids. Germline V gene lookup returns CDR1 SEHNR and CDR2 FQNEAQ (reference sequence). CDR3 residues: CTSSLGEIQDF. CDR3 DNA: TGTACCAGCAGCTTAGGGGAGATCCAGGACTTC.

This clonotype has only one observation. The chain joins TRBV20-1 to TRBJ2-5; 11 bases agree with TRBD2. V dropped 2 bases and J dropped 5; count of bases not matched to a gene: 10. The CDR3 has 16 residues. Germline V gives CDR1 DFQATT, CDR2 SNEGSKA (reference sequence). This CDR3 reads CSARSAPSGGLETQYF. DNA of the CDR3: TGCAGTGCTAGATCCGCGCCTAGCGGGGGGCTGGAGACCCAGTACTTC.

V gene TRBV6-2 or TRBV6-3 combines with J gene TRBJ1-6, with 9 bases matching TRBD1. V gave up 4 bases and J gave up 4 bases; unmatched junction bases: 5. Germline CDR1 MNHEY, CDR2 SVGEGT. CDR3 size: 16 residues. CDR3 bases: TGTGCCAGCAGTTCTACAGGGGGCTTGTATAATTCACCCCTCCACTTT. Encoded protein: CASSSTGGLYNSPLHF.

This clonotype was seen only once. The J gene is TRBJ2-6, the V gene TRBV12-3 or TRBV12-4; D unclear. The CDR3 sequence is 15 residues long. Deletions cut 2 bases from V and 0 bases from J, with 5 bases between. The DNA of the CDR3 is TGTGCCAGCAGTTTATCGGTCTCTGGGGCCAACGTCCTGACTTTC. Residues: CASSLSVSGANVLTF.

This chain joins TRBV7-9 and TRBJ2-7; tentative D call: TRBD2 (6 bases). Looked up from germline, CDR1 is SEHNR and CDR2 is FQNEAQ (reference sequence). The CDR3 has 14 residues. Trimming stripped 5 bases from V and 3 bases from J, with 14 bases between. The CDR3 DNA sequence: TGTGCCAGCAGCGGAGGGGCGGTTTACTACGAGCAGTACTTC. It yields the protein CASSGGAVYYEQYF.

This clonotype was detected a few times. This sequence joins TRBV19 and TRBJ1-2; D is uncertain. V was cut by 5 bases and J by 1 base, with 8 bases left in between. Germline-derived CDR1 and CDR2 are LNHDA and SQIVND (reference sequence). This CDR3 has 13 residues. The CDR3 region has the DNA TGTGCCAGTAGTGGAGGGATTAACTATGGCTACACCTTC. Amino acid sequence: CASSGGINYGYTF. The full variable domain, rest sourced from reference TRBV19 and TRBJ1-2, is DGGITQSPKYLFRKEGQNVTLSCEQNLNHDAMYWYRQDPGQGLRLIYYSQIVNDFQKGDIAEGYSVSREKKESFPLTVTSAQKNPTAFYLCASSGGINYGYTFGSGTRLTVV.

Remarks on this clonotype: At one end the junction does not follow the germline gene, possibly because of a read error. The CDR3 loop reads CARSSRLGGLETQYF. As DNA, the CDR3 is TGTGCCCGCTCATCTCGGCTTGGAGGTCTAGAGACCCAGTACTTC. The chain couples TRBV18 to TRBJ2-5; perhaps TRBD2 as D (5 bases). This CDR3 is 15 amino acids long. CDR1 KGHSH and CDR2 LQKENI come from the germline V gene. Filled out from reference TRBV18 and TRBJ2-5, the complete variable domain reads NAGVMQNPRHLVRRRGQEARLRCSPMKGHSHVYWYRQLPEEGLKFMVYLQKENIIDESGMPKERFSAEFPKEGPSILRIQQVVRGDSAAYFCARSSRLGGLETQYFGPGTRLLVL.

The CDR3 bases are TGCAGTGTAGGAACGGACTGGATTAATGAGCAGTTCTTC. Translated, it gives CSVGTDWINEQFF. The chain uses TRBV20-1 and TRBJ2-1; D may be TRBD2 (5 bases). The CDR3 extends over 13 amino acids. Between the trimmed V and J ends, which lost 7 bases and 7 bases, there was a span of 17 bases. Germline CDR1 reads DFQATT; CDR2 reads SNEGSKA (reference sequence).